One sample yielded the 20 T cell receptor beta chains listed below, sequenced in a study of metastatic and nonmetastatic thyroid tumors. Thyroid surgery had not been preceded by any treatment in any patient. TCRdb reanalyzed the PCR reads via MiXCR. The table shows tens of thousands of clones, with 10% to 15% occurring only once. The sample comprised blood. The receptors originated from a female donor with papillary thyroid cancer or a benign thyroid nodule (not recorded which). Some clones in this sample may be carry-over from other donors' samples.

In this sample, this clone turned up many times. This chain joins TRBV27 and TRBJ2-5, with 10 bases fitting TRBD2. The CDR3 runs to 15 residues. Germline loops: CDR1 MNHEY, CDR2 SMNVEV (reference sequence). V dropped 5 bases and J dropped 5; count of bases not matched to a gene: 8. The CDR3 nucleotides read TGTGCCAGCAGTCCCGGGACTAGCGTCAAGGAGACCCAGTACTTC. It encodes CASSPGTSVKETQYF.

Regarding this clone: Germline is not matched at one junction end, which may reflect a read error. The J gene is TRBJ2-7, the V gene TRBV18; 10 bases fit TRBD1. The CDR3 is 17 residues long. Germline V gene lookup returns CDR1 KGHSH and CDR2 LQKENI. The chain's CDR3 is CASSPVDRGLNPYGQYF. The CDR3 DNA reads TGTGCCAGCTCACCCGTTGACAGGGGGCTCAACCCTTACGGGCAGTACTTC.

This clone was found many times. The genes are TRBV2 and TRBJ2-2; weak D call: TRBD2 (6 bases). Trimming shortened V by 4 bases and J by 5 bases, and 14 bases separated the two germline ends. Germline V CDR1 and CDR2: SNHLY, FYNNEI. The CDR3 runs to 15 residues. CDR3 nucleotide sequence: TGTGCCAGCAGTGGGGTTCAGGGAGGAACCGGGGAGCTGTTTTTT. This gives the protein CASSGVQGGTGELFF.

This clone was counted ten times or more. The genes are TRBV6-1 and TRBJ2-1, with TRBD1 as a possible D gene (5 bases). V was cut by 10 bases and J by 4 bases, with 14 bases left in between. The CDR3 has 13 amino acids. Germline lookup yields CDR1 MNHNS and CDR2 SASEGT. The CDR3: CAIQDTEYNEQFF. The CDR3 DNA is TGTGCCATCCAGGACACGGAGTACAATGAGCAGTTCTTC.

This clone was observed at least ten times. The V gene is TRBV28, the J gene TRBJ2-7; 9 bases align to TRBD2. Germline values: CDR1 MDHEN, CDR2 SYDVKM. The CDR3 sequence is 13 residues long. The ends lost 5 bases at V and 4 bases at J; junction bases unmatched: 3. In DNA, the CDR3 is TGTGCCAGCAGTGCGGGGGGGTGGTACGAGCAGTACTTC. Its translation: CASSAGGWYEQYF.

By share, this clone counts as medium-sized. This sequence joins TRBV4-1 and TRBJ2-1; possible D gene TRBD2, 6 bases. In germline, CDR1 is MGHRA, CDR2 YSYEKL. There are 12 residues in the CDR3. V dropped 5 bases and J dropped 6 bases, with 8 bases sitting between them. The DNA for the CDR3 is TGCGCCAGCAGCGGAGGGGCCAATGAGCAGTTCTTC. It is translated as CASSGGANEQFF.

This clone was seen repeatedly, ten times or more. The V and J genes are TRBV5-4 and TRBJ2-1; D might be TRBD1 or TRBD2, each matching 6 bases. The CDR3 contains 15 residues. Germline V lookup: CDR1 SGHNT, CDR2 YYREEE (reference sequence). V was cut by 6 bases and J by 4 bases, with 17 bases left in between. The CDR3 DNA is TGTGCCAGCACCAAGAGGGGGGTACTATACAATGAGCAGTTCTTC. This sequence encodes CASTKRGVLYNEQFF.

The sample holds many counts of this clone. The chain carries TRBV5-1 and TRBJ1-1, with D hard to call. This CDR3 has 13 residues. Per the germline V gene, CDR1 is SGHRS and CDR2 is YFSETQ. Trimming cost V 2 bases and J 7 bases, with 12 bases left between them. The CDR3 region has the DNA TGCGCCAGCAGCTTTTCCGAAGAGGGTGAAGCTTTCTTT. The encoded protein is CASSFSEEGEAFF.

In its sample, this clone was seen many times. Other DNA sequences within the sample encode an identical CDR3. The chain is built from TRBV19 and TRBJ2-5; either TRBD1 or TRBD2 may fit D (5 bases each). The germline V gene has CDR1 LNHDA and CDR2 SQIVND (reference sequence). The CDR3 consists of 15 residues. V gave up 7 bases and J gave up 5 bases, with 20 bases separating them. As DNA, the CDR3 is TGTGCCAGTAAGCCCGGGGCAACGATAGGGGAGACCCAGTACTTC. It codes for CASKPGATIGETQYF.

Many counts were recorded for this clone. The sample holds other DNA sequences that translate to the same CDR3. The chain couples TRBV4-1 to TRBJ2-7, with D maybe TRBD2 (6 bases). CDR1 is MGHRA and CDR2 is YSYEKL in the germline V gene. CDR3 length equals 13 residues. The V end was cut by 4 bases, the J end by 4 bases, with 11 bases between. CDR3 in DNA: TGCGCCAGCAGCCCGTCGGGGACTTACGAGCAGTACTTC. It encodes CASSPSGTYEQYF.

This clone was seen just once. The rearrangement uses TRBV6-2 or TRBV6-3 and TRBJ1-6, with 8 positions matching TRBD1. Germline CDR1 and CDR2: MNHEY and SVGEGT. Germline trimming cut 6 bases from V and 0 bases from J; bases unmatched to any gene: 13. CDR3 size: 19 residues. DNA for the CDR3: TGTGCCAGCAGGGCCGGTACAGGGGGTTTTACCTCCTATAATTCACCCCTCCACTTT. This encodes CASRAGTGGFTSYNSPLHF.

This clone was counted many times. Different DNA sequences within this sample yield the same CDR3. V and J are TRBV6-1 and TRBJ1-5; no firm D call. In germline, CDR1 is MNHNS, CDR2 SASEGT. The CDR3 contains 14 residues. Trimming pared 3 bases from V and 9 bases from J, leaving 15 bases between. CDR3 sequence (DNA): TGTGCCAGCAGTGAGGTTTTTGAGGACCGGCCCCAGCATTTT. Protein: CASSEVFEDRPQHF.

This clone was counted once. The junction differs from germline at one of its ends, possibly a read error. Other DNA sequences in the same sample also yield this CDR3. V and J are TRBV5-4 and TRBJ2-3; unclear D gene. The CDR3 contains 14 residues. From germline, CDR1 is SGHNT and CDR2 YYREEE (reference sequence). The CDR3 is CASSLGGSTDTQYF. The CDR3, as DNA: TGTGCCAGTAGCTTGGGTGGGAGCACAGATACGCAGTATTTT.

By share of the sample, this clone is medium-sized. The genes are TRBV6-1 and TRBJ2-7; TRBD2 matches at 10 bases. CDR3 length equals 15 residues. Germline V gives CDR1 MNHNS, CDR2 SASEGT. V shed 0 bases and J 2 bases; nucleotides not matched to a gene: 1. CDR3 residues: CASSEALAGAYEQYF. CDR3 in DNA: TGTGCCAGCAGTGAAGCGCTAGCGGGAGCCTACGAGCAGTACTTC.

This clone was recorded at least ten times. The V gene is TRBV5-4, the J gene TRBJ2-7; weak D call: TRBD2 (5 bases). The CDR3 runs 12 residues. The V and J ends lost 9 bases and 0 bases respectively, with 10 bases between them. Germline V gene sequence: CDR1 SGHNT, CDR2 YYREEE (reference sequence). The CDR3 loop reads CATGRSSYEQYF. The CDR3 coding sequence is TGTGCCACGGGAAGAAGCTCCTACGAGCAGTACTTC.

This clone was counted ten times or more. The chain employs TRBV30 and TRBJ2-4, with D tentatively TRBD1 or TRBD2 (5 bases each). Per the germline V gene, CDR1 is GTSNPN and CDR2 is SVGIG (reference sequence). Trimming took 1 base from V and 6 from J, leaving 10 bases between them. CDR3 length: 13 amino acids. The CDR3 DNA is TGTGCCTGGAGTGACGGGGCGATAAACATTCAGTACTTC. It encodes CAWSDGAINIQYF. Full variable domain (rest looked up from reference TRBV30 and TRBJ2-4): SQTIHQWPATLVQPVGSPLSLECTVEGTSNPNLYWYRQAAGRGLQLLFYSVGIGQISSEVPQNLSASRPQDRQFILSSKKLLLSDSGFYLCAWSDGAINIQYFGAGTRLSVL.

In this sample, this clone turned up many times. V is TRBV25-1 and J is TRBJ2-3; D uncertain. V was trimmed by 1 base and J by 2 bases, leaving 10 bases between them. The CDR3 is 15 residues long. Germline loops: CDR1 MGHDK, CDR2 SYGVNS. The CDR3 DNA follows: TGTGCCAGCAGTGAATCTGATAGGCCCACAGATACGCAGTATTTT. It specifies CASSESDRPTDTQYF.

In this sample, this clone turned up many times. The genes are TRBV6-1 and TRBJ1-1; no definite D call. Germline V gene sequence: CDR1 MNHNS, CDR2 SASEGT. Deletions cut 5 bases from V and 2 bases from J, with 9 bases between. The CDR3 totals 13 residues. The CDR3 coding sequence is TGTGCCAGCAGTTTTAACAGTAACACTGAAGCTTTCTTT. Its protein is CASSFNSNTEAFF.

This clone was observed many times. This chain connects TRBV19 to TRBJ1-5; D is unresolved. Germline V gene data show CDR1 as LNHDA and CDR2 as SQIVND (reference sequence). The CDR3 has 15 amino acids. Trimming cost V 4 bases and J 0 bases, with 10 bases left between them. The CDR3 sequence: CASSSTLNSNQPQHF. As DNA, the CDR3 is TGTGCCAGTAGTAGCACGCTAAATAGCAATCAGCCCCAGCATTTT.

This clone was counted at least ten times. The chain recombines TRBV20-1 with TRBJ2-1; D is undetermined. V lost 4 bases and J 11 bases, leaving 18 bases between the germline ends. The CDR3 consists of 13 residues. Per the germline V gene, CDR1 is DFQATT and CDR2 is SNEGSKA (reference sequence). CDR3 bases: TGCAGTGCTAAGGGCCCCCTGGGCGGCCAGCAGTTCTTC. Protein product: CSAKGPLGGQQFF.